Sequencing of this T cell receptor beta chain was carried out in a study of shared clonotypes between healthy human individuals. As for the study in general: The composition of the donors was a couple of women and a few men aged 18 to 49.

CDR1 and CDR2 from the germline V gene are MDHEN and SYDVKM. V gave up 5 bases and J gave up 2 bases; unmatched junction bases: 4. CDR3 length equals 15 residues. Regarding this clone: Different DNA sequences within this sample yield the same CDR3.

The material for each subset, its genomic DNA, was split evenly across several immunoSEQ plates. Replicate PCRs for sorted subsets used 200 to 250 ng DNA; this equaled tens of thousands of T cell genomes. Libraries were prepared by immunoSEQ multiplex PCR; TCRdb keeps only in-frame clonotypes and omits some of them. Seen here are fewer than 1.6 million clones, 98% observed once, and the top ten hold around 0.38%. The sample comprised naive CD4+ T cells sorted from blood. As for subset: CD45RA+ positively selected. The chain employs TRBV28 and TRBJ2-7; 12 positions agree with TRBD1. The origin of this receptor is a young man in good health. This CDR3 reads CASSTRDRGPYEQYF. The CDR3 DNA reads TGTGCCAGCAGTACCCGGGACAGGGGGCCCTACGAGCAGTACTTC.